This T cell receptor beta chain is drawn from a study of blood T cell repertoires in COVID-19. The overall study: Acute and convalescent COVID-19 specimens originated in the United States, Italy and Spain. T cells, B-cell-depleted T cells, or PBMCs provided the cDNA or gDNA that served as material.

Seattle patients were enrolled while actively infected and followed longitudinally. This clone has just a few counts. Deletions cut 7 bases from V and 3 bases from J, with 19 bases between. Looked up from germline, CDR1 is MDHEN and CDR2 is SYDVKM. The CDR3 has 16 amino acids. In the original workflow: For nucleated cells, counts were estimated from reference gene primer amplification. Using immunoSEQ multiplex PCR, the repertoire was profiled, and TCRdb retains in-frame clones only, with some absent. V, J and clone size were drawn from that table, and D and trimming were deduced from the DNA. The repertoire consists of roughly 190,000 clones, with 82% occurring once and the leading ten covering roughly 8%.

The sequenced material came from peripheral blood. J is TRBJ2-1 and V is TRBV28, with D perhaps matching TRBD2 (7 bases). This clonotype originated in a woman between 55 and 75 years old with COVID-19, enrolled during active disease. The CDR3: CASTLRGRGSYNEQFF. In DNA, the CDR3 is TGTGCCAGCACTTTGCGGGGGCGGGGAAGCTACAATGAGCAGTTCTTC.